This entry lists 32 T cell receptor beta chains sequenced from one sample in a study of beta chain features in type 1 diabetes. The sequenced template was cDNA made from the entire isolated RNA. The method was immunoSEQ multiplex PCR; TCRdb's version includes in-frame clones alone and lacks a portion of them. The sample gives under 400,000 clones, over 9.5% of which show up once; approximately 0.015% is in the top ten. Source material: naive CD4+ T cells from blood. Every receptor here comes from a man aged 18 to 30 in good health.

The genes are TRBV19 and TRBJ1-3; D possibly corresponds to TRBD1 (5 bases). V lost 7 bases, J lost 0 bases, and 16 bases lay in between. In germline, CDR1 is LNHDA, CDR2 SQIVND (reference sequence). The CDR3 runs to 16 residues. The CDR3 protein is CASTSYRPSSGNTIYF. CDR3 coding DNA: TGTGCCAGTACCTCCTACAGGCCCAGCTCTGGAAACACCATATATTTT.

The V call is TRBV29-1, the J call TRBJ1-1, with 12 bases identical to TRBD1. Germline assignment: CDR1 SQVTM and CDR2 ANQGSEA. This CDR3 contains 14 residues. Germline trimming cut 7 bases from V and 0 bases from J; bases unmatched to any gene: 3. The CDR3 sequence: CSAGTGGLNTEAFF. CDR3 bases: TGCAGCGCCGGGACAGGGGGCCTGAACACTGAAGCTTTCTTT.

The rearrangement uses TRBV19 and TRBJ1-5, with D possibly TRBD1 on 6 matching bases. CDR3 length equals 15 residues. With 1 base removed from V and 5 bases from J, the gap between germline ends came to 12 bases. The germline V gene has CDR1 LNHDA and CDR2 SQIVND (reference sequence). In DNA form, the CDR3 reads TGTGCCAGTAGTATAGGACAGGTCGGCGATCAGCCCCAGCATTTT. Translating gives CASSIGQVGDQPQHF.

This clone was seen more than once but under ten times. V usage is TRBV10-3 and J usage is TRBJ2-1; 9 bases agree with TRBD1. The CDR3 sequence is 15 residues long. The V gene end was trimmed by 6 bases and the J gene end by 6 bases; junction bases not matched to a gene: 9. CDR1 is ENHRY and CDR2 is SYGVKD in the germline V gene. CDR3: CAIRGQGMVGNEQFF. CDR3 nucleotide sequence: TGTGCCATCAGGGGACAGGGAATGGTTGGCAATGAGCAGTTCTTC.

V gene TRBV6-1 combines with J gene TRBJ2-2, with 7 nucleotides matching TRBD1. The CDR3 has 15 residues. Germline V CDR1 and CDR2: MNHNS, SASEGT. With 4 bases clipped from V and 2 bases from J, the junction kept 4 bases outside the gene matches. Here the CDR3 DNA reads TGTGCCAGCAGTGGTACAGGGGTAAACACCGGGGAGCTGTTTTTT. It codes for CASSGTGVNTGELFF.

The chain combines TRBV9 with TRBJ2-1; the match to TRBD2 covers 10 bases. Trimming cost V 3 bases and J 4 bases; bases outside gene matches: 7. This CDR3 comprises 16 residues. Germline values: CDR1 SGDLS, CDR2 YYNGEE. This chain's CDR3 is CASSAERGGGYNEQFF. CDR3 in DNA: TGTGCCAGCAGCGCAGAGCGGGGGGGCGGGTACAATGAGCAGTTCTTC.

There are a few counts of this clone. This chain joins TRBV29-1 and TRBJ1-1; possibly TRBD1 for D (6 bases). V was cut by 2 bases and J by 3 bases, with 7 bases left in between. CDR3 length: 12 amino acids. From germline, CDR1 is SQVTM and CDR2 ANQGSEA. DNA of the CDR3: TGCAGCGTTGAAACAGGGCACACTGAAGCTTTCTTT. It specifies CSVETGHTEAFF.

The chain carries TRBV7-2 and TRBJ2-7; 11 bases align to TRBD2. The ends lost 5 bases at V and 1 base at J; junction bases unmatched: 7. Looked up from germline, CDR1 is SGHTA and CDR2 is FQGNSA. The CDR3 is 16 residues long. The CDR3 DNA follows: TGTGCCAGCAGCACGAGGACTAGCGGGTGGTCCTACGAGCAGTACTTC. Translated: CASSTRTSGWSYEQYF.

This clone has only one observation. CDR3 protein: CASSFHYPSTDTQYF. DNA of the CDR3: TGCGCCAGCAGCTTTCACTACCCTAGCACAGATACGCAGTATTTT. The rearrangement joins TRBV5-1 to TRBJ2-3; D gene uncertain. The CDR3 length is 15 residues. Germline V gives CDR1 SGHRS, CDR2 YFSETQ. Trimming took off 2 bases at V and 0 bases at J, with 10 bases between the two ends.

The chain uses TRBV30 and TRBJ2-5; 7 nucleotides match TRBD1. Trimming at V came to 1 base and at J to 5 bases, leaving 4 bases not matched to a gene. The CDR3 totals 13 residues. Germline V gives CDR1 GTSNPN, CDR2 SVGIG (reference sequence). CDR3 region: CAWSGGGRETQYF. The CDR3 region has the DNA TGTGCCTGGAGTGGAGGGGGCCGGGAGACCCAGTACTTC.

This clone was found a few times. The chain couples TRBV28 to TRBJ1-2; D is ambiguous. Trimming took 3 bases from V and 7 from J, leaving 9 bases between them. Per germline, CDR1 MDHEN and CDR2 SYDVKM. The CDR3 covers 12 residues. The chain's CDR3 is CASSFLSGGYTF. The CDR3 nucleotides are TGTGCCAGCAGTTTTCTTAGTGGTGGCTACACCTTC.

As to this clone: Additional DNA sequences in this sample encode the identical CDR3. The chain employs TRBV10-3 and TRBJ2-7; 7 nucleotides agree with TRBD1. Unmatched junction bases numbered 5, after V lost 4 bases and J lost 2 bases. Germline lookup yields CDR1 ENHRY and CDR2 SYGVKD. This CDR3 is built from 14 residues. CDR3: CAISGQGLTYEQYF. CDR3 nucleotides: TGTGCCATCAGTGGACAGGGCCTTACCTACGAGCAGTACTTC.

The chain combines TRBV4-3 with TRBJ2-3; TRBD2 matches at 7 bases. With 3 bases clipped from V and 1 base from J, the junction kept 13 bases outside the gene matches. This CDR3 contains 18 residues. CDR1 and CDR2 from the germline V gene are LGHNA and YSLEER. The CDR3 nucleotides are TGCGCCAGCAGCCAGCCCAACCCGACCAGCGGGGGCACAGATACGCAGTATTTT. It codes for CASSQPNPTSGGTDTQYF.

This clone was recorded a few times. The chain uses TRBV7-6 and TRBJ1-5, with D possibly being TRBD1 (5 bases). V shed 1 base and J shed 7 bases, with 11 bases lying between them. In germline, CDR1 is SGHVS, CDR2 FNYEAQ. The CDR3 sequence is 14 residues long. CDR3 region: CASSLGPGIQPQHF. The CDR3, as DNA: TGTGCCAGCAGCTTAGGCCCAGGGATCCAGCCCCAGCATTTT.

As DNA, the CDR3 is TGCGCCAGCAGCCAAGATCCCCGTAGAAGCGTCACCTTC. It codes for CASSQDPRRSVTF. This chain links TRBV4-3 with TRBJ1-2; D gene uncertain. The CDR3 has 13 residues. The germline V and J ends were trimmed by 0 bases and 13 bases, with 15 bases remaining between them. Germline-derived CDR1 and CDR2 are LGHNA and YSLEER.

This clone was detected a few times. The chain carries TRBV27 and TRBJ2-5; TRBD2 agrees at 13 bases. Germline CDR1 and CDR2: MNHEY and SMNVEV (reference sequence). With V trimmed by 6 bases and J by 5 bases, 21 bases remained unmatched. CDR3 size: 20 residues. CDR3 coding DNA: TGTGCCAGCAGCTCCCTCCGTCAGGGAGGACTAGCGGGAGCGGGTGAGACCCAGTACTTC. Amino acids: CASSSLRQGGLAGAGETQYF.

This rearrangement joins TRBV5-4 to TRBJ1-2; 8 bases fit TRBD1. The CDR3 consists of 15 residues. V lost 4 bases and J lost 0; bases outside the gene matches: 5. In germline, CDR1 is SGHNT, CDR2 YYREEE (reference sequence). DNA of the CDR3: TGTGCCAGCAGCACCGGACAGGGCGCTAACTATGGCTACACCTTC. Residues: CASSTGQGANYGYTF.

The chain uses TRBV28 and TRBJ1-5; weak D call: TRBD1 (6 bases). Looked up from germline, CDR1 is MDHEN and CDR2 is SYDVKM. This CDR3 is 14 amino acids long. V was shortened by 3 bases and J by 6 bases, with 12 bases between the two germline ends. CDR3 coding DNA: TGTGCCAGCAGTTTGAACAGGGCAGGTCAGCCCCAGCATTTT. Translation gives CASSLNRAGQPQHF.

The chain is built from TRBV30 and TRBJ1-5, with no clear D. V was cut by 5 bases and J by 5 bases, with 10 bases left in between. In germline, CDR1 is GTSNPN, CDR2 SVGIG (reference sequence). The CDR3 runs 12 residues. The DNA of the CDR3 is TGTGCCTGGGGGCACAGTCATCAGCCCCAGCATTTT. Its translation: CAWGHSHQPQHF.

The genes are TRBV7-9 and TRBJ2-2, with 10 bases lining up with TRBD2. There are 15 residues in the CDR3. V trimming: 4 bases; J trimming: 4 bases; junction bases outside the gene matches: 3. Germline V lookup: CDR1 SEHNR, CDR2 FQNEAQ (reference sequence). The CDR3 DNA sequence: TGTGCCAGCAGCTCTACTAGCGGGGCCACCGGGGAGCTGTTTTTT. Protein sequence: CASSSTSGATGELFF.

This clone was counted only a few times. This sequence joins TRBV4-3 and TRBJ2-2; unclear D gene. Trimming left V 0 bases short and J 8 bases short, with 13 bases between. Germline CDR1 reads LGHNA; CDR2 reads YSLEER. The CDR3 is 15 residues long. The CDR3 sequence: CASSQDPTPRGELFF. The CDR3 DNA follows: TGCGCCAGCAGCCAAGACCCGACCCCGAGGGGGGAGCTGTTTTTT.

V gene TRBV4-3 combines with J gene TRBJ2-2; 8 bases fit TRBD2. Germline values: CDR1 LGHNA, CDR2 YSLEER. The trim removed 0 bases at V and 4 bases at J, leaving 16 bases unmatched. This CDR3 has 20 amino acids. Here the CDR3 DNA reads TGCGCCAGCAGCCAAGAGGTAGCGGGGAGAGGACGGAAGGGCACCGGGGAGCTGTTTTTT. It codes for CASSQEVAGRGRKGTGELFF.

The rearrangement joins TRBV25-1 to TRBJ2-7; 9 nucleotides agree with TRBD1. V shed 5 bases and J 1 base; nucleotides not matched to a gene: 12. The CDR3 covers 17 residues. Germline values: CDR1 MGHDK, CDR2 SYGVNS. CDR3 region: CASSLQLDGTGSYEQYF. The DNA for the CDR3 is TGTGCCAGCAGTCTACAACTAGACGGGACAGGGTCCTACGAGCAGTACTTC.

This clone was recorded a few times. V is TRBV28 and J is TRBJ2-7; D uncertain. This CDR3 is built from 11 residues. Germline CDR1 and CDR2: MDHEN and SYDVKM. Trimming took 6 bases from V and 7 from J, leaving 10 bases between them. DNA of the CDR3: TGTGCCAGCAGCTCCACGCGGGAGCAGTACTTC. It codes for CASSSTREQYF.

This clone has more than one count but fewer than ten. The V and J genes are TRBV5-1 and TRBJ2-1; tentative D call: TRBD2 (6 bases). The ends were cut back, 1 base at V and 3 bases at J, with 8 bases in the middle. Per germline, CDR1 SGHRS and CDR2 YFSETQ. CDR3 length: 14 residues. CDR3 residues: CASSLSGLYNEQFF. CDR3 DNA: TGCGCCAGCAGCTTGTCGGGACTCTACAATGAGCAGTTCTTC.

This clone appeared a few times. The chain combines TRBV7-2 with TRBJ2-1, with TRBD2 matching over 12 bases. The CDR3 contains 15 residues. Germline V gives CDR1 SGHTA, CDR2 FQGNSA. The junction had 3 bases not matched to a gene; V was cut back by 5 bases and J by 4 bases. CDR3 region: CASSATSGGYNEQFF. The DNA for the CDR3 is TGTGCCAGCAGCGCGACTAGCGGGGGATACAATGAGCAGTTCTTC.

The chain has TRBV30 and TRBJ1-5; D remains ambiguous. V dropped 1 base and J dropped 3 bases, with 10 bases sitting between them. CDR1 is GTSNPN, CDR2 SVGIG, per germline (reference sequence). This CDR3 region has 14 residues. The CDR3 coding sequence is TGTGCCTGGAGTGCCGCGTCCTTCAATCAGCCCCAGCATTTT. Protein: CAWSAASFNQPQHF.

The chain carries TRBV5-4 and TRBJ2-3; D unresolved. Germline V lookup: CDR1 SGHNT, CDR2 YYREEE (reference sequence). The V end was cut by 4 bases, the J end by 9 bases, with 21 bases between. There are 15 residues in the CDR3. The CDR3 loop reads CASSPGDGAAHTQYF. CDR3 DNA sequence: TGTGCCAGCAGCCCGGGTGATGGCGCCGCCCACACGCAGTATTTT.

The V and J genes are TRBV7-3 and TRBJ2-3, with 7 bases aligning to TRBD2. The V gene end was trimmed by 0 bases and the J gene end by 4 bases; junction bases not matched to a gene: 4. The CDR3 sequence is 15 residues long. Germline CDR1 and CDR2: SGHTA and FQGTGA. In DNA form, the CDR3 reads TGTGCCAGCAGCTTAACGGGAGGGCACTCAGATACGCAGTATTTT. Translating gives CASSLTGGHSDTQYF.

V usage is TRBV28 and J usage is TRBJ1-2; D gene uncertain. Germline CDR1 reads MDHEN; CDR2 reads SYDVKM. This CDR3 is 12 amino acids long. V was cut by 5 bases and J by 5 bases, with 9 bases left in between. The CDR3 DNA reads as TGTGCCAGCAGTCAGGTCCGATATGGCTACACCTTC. Translation gives CASSQVRYGYTF.

This chain joins TRBV14 and TRBJ2-1, with 9 bases matching TRBD1. The CDR3 spans 14 residues. The ends lost 3 bases at V and 4 bases at J; junction bases unmatched: 1. Germline V CDR1 and CDR2: SGHDN, FVKESK. The chain's CDR3 is CASSQDRGYNEQFF. Here the CDR3 DNA reads TGTGCCAGCAGCCAGGACAGGGGTTACAATGAGCAGTTCTTC.

The rearrangement joins TRBV7-9 to TRBJ2-5; 10 positions match TRBD1. The J call is doubtful: the DNA matches TRBJ2-7 better. Germline values: CDR1 SEHNR, CDR2 FQNEAQ (reference sequence). This CDR3 region has 16 residues. CDR3 sequence: CASSLPAGTGAAEQYF. CDR3 coding DNA: TGTGCCAGCAGCCTACCCGCCGGGACAGGGGCAGCCGAGCAGTACTTC.